The T cell receptor beta chain described here comes from a study of cytomegalovirus exposure and HLA in healthy donors. PCR was performed using 60 Vbeta and 13 Jbeta primers. Sequencing used immunoSEQ multiplex PCR; TCRdb keeps in-frame clones, though not all of them. The profile shows approximately 140,000 clones, about two thirds of them singletons. The CDR3 has 15 residues. Germline-derived CDR1 and CDR2 are LNHNV and YYDKDF (reference sequence). The V gene end was trimmed by 0 bases and the J gene end by 7 bases; junction bases not matched to a gene: 3. The V call is TRBV15, the J call TRBJ2-1, with 10 bases that match TRBD2. This clonotype was sampled from a young woman in good health and CMV-seronegative. The sequencing input was PBMCs. CDR3 nucleotides: TGTGCCACCAGCAGAGATGTGACTAGCGGGAATGAGCAGTTCTTC. Its protein product is CATSRDVTSGNEQFF.